Reported below is one TCR beta chain. The antigen remains unidentified. This entry comes from a study of T cell responses to AZD1222 COVID-19 vaccine. This CDR3 has 15 amino acids. Germline trimming cut 6 bases from V and 8 bases from J; bases unmatched to any gene: 6. Germline CDR1 and CDR2: MNHEY and SVGEGT. It was second doses at about 4 or about 12 weeks that were pooled. Clones were read by immunoSEQ multiplex PCR, and TCRdb kept only the in-frame ones, dropping some. Here the sample spans tens of thousands of clones, approximately 90% being singletons. Broader study findings: The donors showed a predominance of white British ancestry and of females, with possible underestimation of clonal diversity. CD4 TCRs linked to vaccination spanned spike, dominating at 160-218 and 743-854. Per reports, nearly half of all spike-specific TCRs target regions that are unmutated in variants.

The input for sequencing was peripheral blood, taken 28 days after the second AZD1222 dose. V and J are TRBV6-2 or TRBV6-3 and TRBJ2-1, with TRBD2 matching 14 bases. This receptor was obtained from an adult who received the AZD1222 COVID-19 vaccine. CDR3: CASSRTSGGFYEQFF. CDR3 DNA: TGTGCCAGCAGCCGGACTAGCGGGGGGTTTTATGAGCAGTTCTTC.